The clone carrying this T cell receptor beta chain was recorded a few times. Its antigen is currently unknown. This specimen belongs to a study of T-cell reconstitution after alpha-beta-depleted transplantation in children. Study observations and caveats: T-cell numbers and diversity one year post-transplant derived largely from freshly generated T cells.

Unique molecular identifiers featured in how the TCRbeta library was prepared. In TCRdb, the PCR reads were re-called with MiXCR into one record per CDR3 protein. The sample carries approximately 200,000 distinct CDR3 sequences, 5% to 6.5% recorded once. This CDR3 is built from 13 residues. CDR1 is SGHTA, CDR2 FQGNSA, per germline. V shed 5 bases and J shed 10 bases, with 12 bases lying between them. The sequence derives from a girl in the first two years of life with combined immunodeficiency, due to receive a stem cell transplant. The source material was PBMCs, sampled before TCRalphabeta/CD19-depleted stem cell transplant. The chain carries TRBV7-2 and TRBJ1-6; D is unresolved. The CDR3 region is CASSPELRSPLHF. CDR3 nucleotides: TGTGCCAGCAGCCCCGAACTGAGATCACCCCTCCACTTT.